Described below is a single T cell receptor beta chain sequence and its context. Its antigen is not identified. Libraries were prepared by immunoSEQ multiplex PCR; TCRdb keeps only in-frame clonotypes and omits some of them. This repertoire shows fewer than 85,000 clones, about 91% found once; its top ten account for roughly 5%. The V and J ends lost 6 bases and 5 bases respectively, with 8 bases between them. Germline CDR1 is WSHSY and CDR2 is SAAADI. The CDR3 is 11 amino acids. Anyone treated within the previous three months was excluded. This specimen belongs to a study of resident and recirculating memory T cells in vitiligo. Study details: Each patient gave two lesional and two nonlesional epidermal shave biopsies, plus PBMCs.

Regarding the study as a whole: TCR sequences were not conserved across biopsy sites or patients. Clonality differed among vitiligo lesions, with no unique dominant clone.

Sequenced input: blood. The receptor was derived from a male donor with vitiligo. The J gene is TRBJ2-7, the V gene TRBV10-2; unclear D gene. CDR3 coding DNA: TGCGCCAGCAGCCCCATCCACGAGCAGTACTTC. This encodes CASSPIHEQYF.